This TCR beta chain emerged from a study of CD8 T cells in Susac syndrome. Trimming took 7 bases from V and 6 from J, leaving 15 bases between them. The germline gives CDR1 SGHTA, CDR2 FQGNSA. The CDR3 loop spans 13 amino acids. The authors carried out high-throughput sequencing of TCR beta. They applied it to CD8+ and CD4+ T cells obtained from blood. cDNA came from roughly 0.53 to 1 ug RNA primed by random hexamers. By means of immunoSEQ multiplex PCR, TCR beta CDR3 spanning 54 Vbeta and 13 Jbeta underwent amplification. Using its own MiXCR run on the immunoSEQ multiplex PCR reads, TCRdb lists one record per CDR3 protein. The sample includes under 250,000 distinct CDR3 sequences, just under 95% of them seen just once.

The sample taken for sequencing was CD4+ T cells from PBMCs. The rearrangement uses TRBV7-2 and TRBJ1-2; D uncertain. This receptor was obtained from a human donor with multiple sclerosis. The CDR3 coding sequence is TGTGCCAGCACCAAAAGAGGAGGAGATGGCTACACCTTC. Its protein product is CASTKRGGDGYTF.